A selection of T cell receptor beta chains follows, all from one sample in a study of early T cells in non-severe SARS-CoV-2 infection. One entry per CDR3 protein, called by TCRdb with MiXCR from the 5' RACE reads. This table holds roughly 80,000 distinct CDR3 sequences, around 15% found once. The specimen was whole blood. Receptors were obtained from an adult who was a healthcare worker with PCR-confirmed SARS-CoV-2 infection or an uninfected control (not recorded which). The CDR3 runs from the conserved cysteine through the conserved F or W. The D gene is left open where the match is weak. Expanded clones are given a class, and other clones once, few, many or no size at all.

CDR3,DNA,size,D,V,J
CAIQAPTYGYTF,TGTGCCATCCAAGCACCAACCTATGGCTACACCTTC,NA,NA,TRBV10-3,TRBJ1-2
CASSDIDGKTGANVLTF,TGTGCCAGCAGCGATATTGACGGGAAAACTGGGGCCAACGTCCTGACTTTC,NA,NA,TRBV7-9,TRBJ2-6
CASSFPRSGLGDEQFF,TGTGCCAGCAGCTTCCCGCGTAGCGGGCTTGGGGATGAGCAGTTCTTC,NA,TRBD2,TRBV7-8,TRBJ2-1
CASSQGVPHSGNTIYF,TGCGCCAGCAGCCAAGGGGTCCCCCACTCTGGAAACACCATATATTTT,NA,NA,TRBV4-3,TRBJ1-3
CASSQQWANVLTF,TGCGCCAGCAGCCAACAGTGGGCCAACGTCCTGACTTTC,few,NA,TRBV5-1,TRBJ2-6
CASSFDRTSNQPQHF,TGTGCCAGCAGTTTCGACAGAACTAGCAATCAGCCCCAGCATTTT,few,NA,TRBV28,TRBJ1-5
CASSWEGEQFF,TGTGCCAGCAGCTGGGAGGGTGAGCAGTTCTTC,NA,TRBD2,TRBV11-3,TRBJ2-1
CATSDLGLAGGEEQFF,TGTGCCACCAGTGATTTAGGACTAGCGGGAGGGGAAGAGCAGTTCTTC,many,TRBD2,TRBV24-1,TRBJ2-1
CSGGQGQETQYF,TGCAGCGGCGGACAGGGCCAAGAGACCCAGTACTTC,few,TRBD1,TRBV29-1,TRBJ2-5
CASVRAGGEAFF,TGTGCCAGCGTCAGAGCAGGGGGTGAAGCTTTCTTT,NA,TRBD1,TRBV6-6,TRBJ1-1
CASSYTGSEAFF,TGTGCCAGCAGTTATACAGGTTCTGAAGCTTTCTTT,NA,NA,TRBV7-9,TRBJ1-1
CASSPGTAYEQYF,TGTGCCAGCAGTCCTGGGACAGCCTACGAGCAGTACTTC,NA,TRBD1,TRBV27,TRBJ2-7
CASSGGSSGWLDTQYF,TGTGCCAGCAGTGGGGGGTCTAGCGGATGGTTAGATACGCAGTATTTT,few,TRBD2,TRBV27,TRBJ2-3
CASSVSRGYQETQYF,TGTGCCAGCAGCGTATCGCGGGGGTACCAAGAGACCCAGTACTTC,few,TRBD2,TRBV9,TRBJ2-5
CASRIGGYYGYTF,TGTGCCAGCAGAATAGGGGGCTACTATGGCTACACCTTC,many,TRBD1,TRBV28,TRBJ1-2
CSATSGTREYF,TGCAGTGCTACCTCAGGGACGCGGGAGTACTTC,NA,NA,TRBV20-1,TRBJ2-7
CASSLEMGADTQYF,TGTGCCAGCAGCTTAGAGATGGGGGCAGATACGCAGTATTTT,many,NA,TRBV5-4,TRBJ2-3
CASSSGARTDTQYF,TGTGCCAGCAGCTCTGGAGCCCGCACAGATACGCAGTATTTT,NA,NA,TRBV5-6,TRBJ2-3
CASYPPLAGRNYEQYF,TGTGCCAGCTATCCTCCGCTAGCGGGGCGAAACTACGAGCAGTACTTC,NA,NA,TRBV21-1,TRBJ2-7
CSASSVVGQPQHF,TGCAGTGCTAGTTCGGTGGTAGGTCAGCCCCAGCATTTT,many,NA,TRBV20-1,TRBJ1-5
CASSFLGTGGTHEQYF,TGTGCCAGCAGCTTTCTCGGGACAGGGGGGACCCACGAGCAGTACTTC,many,TRBD1,TRBV12-3/TRBV12-4,TRBJ2-7
CASSLQGGNEQFF,TGTGCCAGCAGCCTCCAGGGGGGGAATGAGCAGTTCTTC,NA,NA,TRBV7-9,TRBJ2-1
CASKSGRAKPNEQYF,TGTGCCAGTAAGAGCGGGAGGGCCAAGCCCAACGAGCAGTACTTC,NA,TRBD2,TRBV19,TRBJ2-7
CASSYSFRSYGYTF,TGTGCCAGCAGTTACTCTTTTAGGAGCTATGGCTACACCTTC,few,NA,TRBV6-5,TRBJ1-2
CASKGDEQYF,TGTGCCAGCAAGGGGGACGAGCAGTACTTC,few,NA,TRBV6-6,TRBJ2-7
CASSPDRGRNEKLFF,TGTGCCAGCAGCCCGGACAGGGGGCGAAACGAAAAACTGTTTTTT,many,TRBD1,TRBV7-9,TRBJ1-4
CASSPPTVQETQYF,TGTGCCAGCTCACCACCGACAGTCCAAGAGACCCAGTACTTC,few,NA,TRBV18,TRBJ2-5
CASSLGSSGQYF,TGTGCCAGTAGTCTCGGCTCATCGGGACAGTACTTC,few,NA,TRBV19,TRBJ2-7
CSVVGDGPYEQYF,TGCAGCGTTGTCGGGGACGGTCCCTACGAGCAGTACTTC,few,NA,TRBV29-1,TRBJ2-7
CASSLTGVRYNEQFF,TGTGCCAGCAGCCTGACAGGGGTTCGGTACAATGAGCAGTTCTTC,few,TRBD1,TRBV7-6,TRBJ2-1
CASSLVAGLNTEAFF,TGTGCCAGCAGCTTAGTGGCAGGACTCAACACTGAAGCTTTCTTT,many,NA,TRBV7-8,TRBJ1-1
CASGETVGGYTF,TGTGCTAGTGGCGAAACCGTGGGTGGCTACACCTTC,NA,NA,TRBV12-5,TRBJ1-2
CSVGPGTPNYGYTF,TGCAGCGTTGGCCCCGGGACGCCAAACTATGGCTACACCTTC,NA,NA,TRBV29-1,TRBJ1-2
CASSFSGTGQPQHF,TGTGCCAGCAGTTTCTCAGGGACTGGTCAGCCCCAGCATTTT,many,NA,TRBV12-3/TRBV12-4,TRBJ1-5
CASSESDRETEAFF,TGTGCCAGCAGTGAATCGGACAGGGAGACTGAAGCTTTCTTT,many,TRBD1,TRBV25-1,TRBJ1-1
CSVPPQATEAFF,TGCAGCGTTCCGCCACAGGCAACTGAAGCTTTCTTT,few,NA,TRBV29-1,TRBJ1-1
CASSLGARSNTEAFF,TGTGCCAGCAGCTTGGGTGCCCGGAGCAACACTGAAGCTTTCTTT,many,NA,TRBV5-4,TRBJ1-1
CASSQGPSGAYEQYF,TGCGCCAGCAGCCAAGGGCCGAGCGGGGCCTACGAGCAGTACTTC,few,TRBD2,TRBV4-3,TRBJ2-7
CASNTAYEQYF,TGTGCCAGCAACACTGCCTACGAGCAGTACTTC,many,NA,TRBV28,TRBJ2-7
CAIAGQIKNTEAFF,TGTGCCATCGCGGGACAGATTAAGAACACTGAAGCTTTCTTT,NA,TRBD1,TRBV10-3,TRBJ1-1
CASSSRQEMNTEAFF,TGTGCCAGCAGTTCCCGACAAGAAATGAACACTGAAGCTTTCTTT,few,NA,TRBV28,TRBJ1-1
CASSLRDRANTEAFF,TGTGCCAGCAGCCTACGGGACAGGGCGAACACTGAAGCTTTCTTT,many,TRBD1,TRBV4-2,TRBJ1-1
CSARTGGGVGEAFF,TGCAGTGCTAGGACAGGGGGAGGCGTCGGTGAAGCTTTCTTT,many,TRBD1,TRBV20-1,TRBJ1-1
CASSRPGGNYGYTF,TGTGCCAGCAGTCGGCCGGGGGGCAACTATGGCTACACCTTC,NA,NA,TRBV5-4,TRBJ1-2
CASSLDRGPGETQYF,TGTGCCAGCAGCTTAGACAGGGGGCCTGGAGAGACCCAGTACTTC,NA,TRBD1,TRBV7-3,TRBJ2-5
CASSQGGRELFF,TGTGCCAGCAGTCAAGGGGGCCGGGAGCTGTTTTTT,NA,TRBD1,TRBV6-5,TRBJ2-2
CASSPTRDISNQPQHF,TGTGCCAGTAGTCCCACCCGGGACATTAGCAATCAGCCCCAGCATTTT,NA,NA,TRBV19,TRBJ1-5
CASSSRGDGYTF,TGTGCCAGCAGCTCGAGAGGGGATGGCTACACCTTC,NA,NA,TRBV7-9,TRBJ1-2
CSVERGRGYGYTF,TGCAGCGTTGAGCGGGGGCGCGGCTATGGCTACACCTTC,NA,NA,TRBV29-1,TRBJ1-2
CASSLVGIGTGDTDTQYF,TGTGCCAGCAGCTTAGTCGGGATAGGGACAGGGGACACAGATACGCAGTATTTT,many,TRBD1,TRBV7-2,TRBJ2-3
CASSPNREHEQYF,TGTGCCAGCTCCCCTAACAGGGAACACGAGCAGTACTTC,NA,NA,TRBV18,TRBJ2-7
CASSLTGTGANVLTF,TGTGCCAGCAGTCTTACAGGGACTGGGGCCAACGTCCTGACTTTC,many,NA,TRBV9,TRBJ2-6
CASSPGTGDWETLHF,TGTGCCAGCAGCCCCGGGACAGGGGATTGGGAGACCCTCCACTTT,few,TRBD1,TRBV5-4,TRBJ1-6
CASSYSLGGGNEQFF,TGTGCCAGCAGTTACTCTCTGGGGGGAGGTAATGAGCAGTTCTTC,few,NA,TRBV6-5,TRBJ2-1
CASRPGTGANYEQYF,TGTGCCAGCAGACCCGGGACAGGGGCCAACTACGAGCAGTACTTC,few,TRBD1,TRBV28,TRBJ2-7
CAIREDRGNQPQHF,TGTGCCATCAGGGAGGACAGGGGGAATCAGCCCCAGCATTTT,NA,TRBD1,TRBV10-3,TRBJ1-5